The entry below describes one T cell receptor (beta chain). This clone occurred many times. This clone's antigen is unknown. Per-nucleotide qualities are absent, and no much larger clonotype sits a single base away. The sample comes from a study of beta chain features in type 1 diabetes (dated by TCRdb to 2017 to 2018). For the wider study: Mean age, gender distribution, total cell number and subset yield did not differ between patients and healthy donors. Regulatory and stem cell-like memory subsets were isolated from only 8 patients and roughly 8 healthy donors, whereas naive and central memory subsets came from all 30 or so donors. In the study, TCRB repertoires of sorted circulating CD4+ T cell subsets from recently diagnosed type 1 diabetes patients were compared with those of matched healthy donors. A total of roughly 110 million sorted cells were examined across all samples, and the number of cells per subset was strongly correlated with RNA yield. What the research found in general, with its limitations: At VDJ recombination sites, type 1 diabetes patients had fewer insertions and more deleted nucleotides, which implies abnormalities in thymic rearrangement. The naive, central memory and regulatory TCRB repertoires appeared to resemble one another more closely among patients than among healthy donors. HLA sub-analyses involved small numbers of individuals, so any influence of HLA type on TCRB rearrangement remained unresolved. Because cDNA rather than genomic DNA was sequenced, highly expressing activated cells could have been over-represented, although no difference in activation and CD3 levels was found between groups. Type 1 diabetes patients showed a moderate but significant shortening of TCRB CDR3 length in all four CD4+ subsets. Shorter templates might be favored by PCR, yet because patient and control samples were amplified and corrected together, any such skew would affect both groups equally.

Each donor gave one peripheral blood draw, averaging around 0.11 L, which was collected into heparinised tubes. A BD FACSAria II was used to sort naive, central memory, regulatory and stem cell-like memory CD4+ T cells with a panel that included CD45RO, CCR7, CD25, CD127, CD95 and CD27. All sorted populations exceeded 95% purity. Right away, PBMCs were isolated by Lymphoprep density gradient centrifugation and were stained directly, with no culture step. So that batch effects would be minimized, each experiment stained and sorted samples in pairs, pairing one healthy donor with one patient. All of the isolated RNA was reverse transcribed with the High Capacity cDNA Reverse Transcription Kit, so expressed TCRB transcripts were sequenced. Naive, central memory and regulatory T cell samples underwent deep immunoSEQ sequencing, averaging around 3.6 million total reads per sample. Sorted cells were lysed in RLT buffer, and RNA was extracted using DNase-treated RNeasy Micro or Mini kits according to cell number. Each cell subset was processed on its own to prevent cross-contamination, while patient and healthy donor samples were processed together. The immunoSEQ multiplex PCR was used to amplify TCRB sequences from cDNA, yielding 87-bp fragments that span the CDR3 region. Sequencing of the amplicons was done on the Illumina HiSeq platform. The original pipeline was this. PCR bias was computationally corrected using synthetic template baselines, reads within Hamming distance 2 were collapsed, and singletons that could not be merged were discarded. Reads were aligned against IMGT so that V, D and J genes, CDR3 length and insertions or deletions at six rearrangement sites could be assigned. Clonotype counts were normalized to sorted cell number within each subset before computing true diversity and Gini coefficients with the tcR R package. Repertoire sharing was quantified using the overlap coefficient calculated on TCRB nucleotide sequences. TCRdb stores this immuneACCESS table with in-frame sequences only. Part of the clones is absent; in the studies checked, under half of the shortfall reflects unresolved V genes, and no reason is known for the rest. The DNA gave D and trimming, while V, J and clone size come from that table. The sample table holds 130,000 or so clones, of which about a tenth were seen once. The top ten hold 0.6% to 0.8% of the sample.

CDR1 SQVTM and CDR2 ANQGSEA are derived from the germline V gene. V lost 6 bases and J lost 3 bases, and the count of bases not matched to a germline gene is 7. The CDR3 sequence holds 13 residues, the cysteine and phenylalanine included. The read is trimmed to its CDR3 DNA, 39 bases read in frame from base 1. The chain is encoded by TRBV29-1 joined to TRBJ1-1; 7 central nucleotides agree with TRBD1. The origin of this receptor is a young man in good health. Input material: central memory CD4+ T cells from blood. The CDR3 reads CSVVRQGHTEAFF. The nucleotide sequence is TGCAGCGTCGTAAGACAGGGACACACTGAAGCTTTCTTT.